The 10 T cell receptor beta chains below all came from one sample that was sequenced in a study of T cells in women clearing cervical HPV infection. Assay: immunoSEQ multiplex PCR; the TCRdb copy retains only in-frame clones and omits some. The listing records roughly 22,000 clones. What was sequenced was blood buffy coat. Source of these receptors: a woman between 18 and 75 years old with a cervical HPV16 infection that either progressed to CIN3+ or cleared (not recorded which).

In the case of this clone: The sequenced fragment ends 3 residues before the CDR3 boundary, so the rest is inferred from the germline J gene. The rearrangement uses TRBV7-6 and TRBJ1-2, with a possible D match to TRBD1 (6 bases). The V gene's germline CDR1 is SGHVS and CDR2 FNYEAQ. This CDR3 is built from 14 residues. V was pared by 5 bases and J by 5 bases, with 15 bases between. The sequenced CDR3 bases are TGTGCCAGCAGCCCACAGGGAAATAATTATGGC. Translation gives CASSPQGNNYG. The entire CDR3 reads CASSPQGNNYGYTF.

As regards this clone: The read finishes 3 residues shy of the CDR3 end, and the germline J gene is used to complete it. The chain has TRBV20-1 and TRBJ1-5; D is unclear. Germline V gene data show CDR1 as DFQATT and CDR2 as SNEGSKA (reference sequence). The CDR3 length is 13 residues. Trimming took off 3 bases at V and 6 bases at J, with 12 bases between the two ends. The CDR3 here is CSASSPGIQPQHF. The part of the CDR3 DNA that was read is TGCAGTGCTAGCAGCCCGGGTATTCAGCCC.

Concerning this clone: The read terminates 3 residues before the CDR3 end, so the remaining end is supplied by the germline J gene. The rearrangement uses TRBV4-2 and TRBJ2-7; tentatively, D is TRBD2 (6 bases). Trimming shortened V by 0 bases and J by 1 base, and 16 bases separated the two germline ends. The germline CDR1 and CDR2 sequences are LGHNA and YNFKEQ. The CDR3 sequence is 17 residues long. The covered CDR3 bases are TGTGCCAGCAGCCAAGACGTATCTAGCGCGGCTTCCTACGAG. Residues: CASSQDVSSAASYE. The entire CDR3 reads CASSQDVSSAASYEQYF.

As to this clone: The sequenced fragment ends 3 residues before the CDR3 boundary, so the rest is inferred from the germline J gene. This rearrangement joins TRBV7-6 to TRBJ1-2, with 7 bases aligning to TRBD1. The germline V gene encodes CDR1 SGHVS and CDR2 FNYEAQ. This CDR3 is 15 amino acids long. The sequenced CDR3 bases are TGTGCCAGCAGCCCCGGGACAGATGCCTCCTACGAC. Protein product: CASSPGTDASYD. The CDR3 in its entirety is CASSPGTDASYDYTF. Filled out from reference TRBV7-6 and TRBJ1-2, the complete variable domain reads GAGVSQSPRYKVTKRGQDVALRCDPISGHVSLYWYRQALGQGPEFLTYFNYEAQQDKSGLPNDRFSAERPEGSISTLTIQRTEQRDSAMYRCASSPGTDASYDYTFGSGTRLTVV.

Comment on this clone: The read ends 3 residues early relative to the CDR3; the germline J gene fills the gap. V is TRBV10-3 and J is TRBJ2-3; 10 positions match TRBD2. V dropped 6 bases and J dropped 4; count of bases not matched to a gene: 4. The germline V gene has CDR1 ENHRY and CDR2 SYGVKD. This CDR3 contains 14 residues. CDR3 bases read: TGTGCCATCAGGAAGCGGGAGGGACCAGATACG. It is translated as CAIRKREGPDT. The complete CDR3 protein is CAIRKREGPDTQYF.

In regard to this clone: The read ends 3 residues before the CDR3 terminus; that terminus is restored from the germline J gene. The rearrangement uses TRBV29-1 and TRBJ2-3; 8 nucleotides align to TRBD2. The ends lost 3 bases at V and 4 bases at J; junction bases unmatched: 9. CDR1 is SQVTM, CDR2 ANQGSEA, per germline. This CDR3 is 15 amino acids long. The CDR3 protein is CSVDSREAVADTQYF. The covered CDR3 bases are TGCAGCGTTGACTCGCGGGAGGCGGTAGCAGATACG.

Incomplete CDR3 DNA: TGTGCCAGCAGTTCGGGACTAGCGGGATCCACAGATACG. Amino acid sequence: CASSSGLAGSTDT. The entire CDR3 sequence reads CASSSGLAGSTDTQYF. This chain uses TRBV9 with TRBJ2-3; TRBD2 matches 13 bases. Read coverage stops 3 residues before the CDR3 terminus; the germline J gene supplies the remainder. In germline, CDR1 is SGDLS, CDR2 YYNGEE. V shed 5 bases and J 2 bases; nucleotides not matched to a gene: 5. This CDR3 region has 16 residues.

Worth noting for this clone: The read ends 3 residues early relative to the CDR3; the germline J gene fills the gap. J is TRBJ2-5 and V is TRBV12-3 or TRBV12-4; possible D gene TRBD2, 6 bases. V lost 3 bases and J lost 5, with 13 bases in between. This CDR3 spans 14 amino acids. The CDR3 bases that were read are TGTGCCAGCAGTTTCAGCGGGCTCTGGGAGACC. Its protein product is CASSFSGLWET. The full CDR3 sequence reads CASSFSGLWETQYF.

On this clone: The sequence runs out 3 residues before the end of the CDR3; the remainder is reconstructed from the germline J gene. The chain joins TRBV7-9 to TRBJ2-4; D call uncertain. The CDR3 runs to 14 residues. Germline CDR1 SEHNR, CDR2 FQNEAQ (reference sequence). Here the CDR3 reads CASSLNRDPHGQYF. CDR3 DNA (partial): TGTGCCAGCAGCTTGAACAGAGACCCCCATGGT. The variable domain in full, completed from reference TRBV7-9 and TRBJ2-4, reads DTGVSQNPRHKITKRGQNVTFRCDPISEHNRLYWYRQTLGQGPEFLTYFQNEAQLEKSRLLSDRFSAERPKGSFSTLEIQRTEQGDSAMYLCASSLNRDPHGQYFGAGTRLSVL.

Turning to this clone: Read coverage stops 3 residues before the CDR3 terminus; the germline J gene supplies the remainder. The chain is built from TRBV5-1 and TRBJ2-7; tentative D call: TRBD1 (5 bases). Trimming removed 1 base at V and 3 bases at J, with 11 bases between. CDR1 is SGHRS and CDR2 is YFSETQ in the germline V gene. The CDR3 length is 14 residues. This chain's CDR3 is CASSLSGPNYEQYF. The sequenced part of the CDR3 DNA is TGCGCCAGCAGCTTGTCAGGGCCCAACTACGAG.